These 26 T cell receptor beta chains share one sample of origin, sequenced in a study of T-cell reconstitution after alpha-beta-depleted transplantation in children. Unique molecular identifiers tagged the TCRbeta library. TCRdb analysed the PCR reads with MiXCR anew, one entry per CDR3 protein. The sample consists of nearly 400,000 distinct CDR3 sequences, 20% of them appearing once. Here the sequenced sample was PBMCs from the stem cell graft donor, taken from the stem cell graft. These TCRs come from a human donor who donated a stem cell graft to a child with acute myeloid leukemia.

At least ten counts were recorded for this clonotype. The genes are TRBV29-1 and TRBJ2-5; tentatively, D is TRBD2 (6 bases). Trimming took 3 bases from V and 4 from J, leaving 12 bases between them. Germline V CDR1 and CDR2: SQVTM, ANQGSEA. This CDR3 contains 13 residues. This chain's CDR3 is CSVEGLFRETQYF. The CDR3 region has the DNA TGCAGCGTTGAGGGACTTTTCAGAGAGACCCAGTACTTC. Looking up the rest from reference TRBV29-1 and TRBJ2-5 gives the full variable domain: SAVISQKPSRDICQRGTSLTIQCQVDSQVTMMFWYRQQPGQSLTLIATANQGSEATYESGFVIDKFPISRPNLTFSTLTVSNMSPEDSSIYLCSVEGLFRETQYFGPGTRLLVL.

The gene calls are TRBV5-4 and TRBJ2-1, with 10 bases that match TRBD2. Looked up from germline, CDR1 is SGHNT and CDR2 is YYREEE (reference sequence). V gave up 0 bases and J gave up 4 bases; unmatched junction bases: 10. The CDR3 sequence is 18 residues long. The chain's CDR3 is CASSLGSASGSLYNEQFF. In DNA, the CDR3 is TGTGCCAGCAGCTTGGGTAGTGCTAGCGGGAGTCTTTACAATGAGCAGTTCTTC.

The rearrangement joins TRBV5-6 to TRBJ2-1; D not certain. Germline CDR1 and CDR2: SGHDT and YYEEEE. This CDR3 is 12 amino acids long. The germline V and J ends were trimmed by 2 bases and 7 bases, with 7 bases remaining between them. The CDR3 nucleotides are TGTGCCAGCAGCTTTATCAAGAATGAGCAGTTCTTC. It yields the protein CASSFIKNEQFF.

This chain joins TRBV19 and TRBJ2-1, with D possibly being TRBD1 (7 bases). Trimming took off 9 bases at V and 8 bases at J, with 17 bases between the two ends. The CDR3 is 13 residues long. Germline lookup yields CDR1 LNHDA and CDR2 SQIVND (reference sequence). CDR3 protein: CASRELGGDEQFF. Written as DNA, the CDR3 is TGTGCCAGCCGGGAGTTAGGGGGCGATGAGCAGTTCTTC.

The rearrangement links TRBV29-1 to TRBJ2-5; 9 nucleotides align to TRBD2. Germline CDR1 SQVTM, CDR2 ANQGSEA. The CDR3 spans 21 residues. The trim removed 1 base at V and 4 bases at J, leaving 25 bases unmatched. The chain's CDR3 is CSVEGLLNRTSDTGTLETQYF. DNA of the CDR3: TGCAGCGTTGAAGGGCTCCTGAACCGGACTAGCGACACGGGAACACTAGAGACCCAGTACTTC.

This clonotype was observed once. V is TRBV12-3 or TRBV12-4 and J is TRBJ1-5; no definite D call. With 3 bases removed from V and 4 bases from J, the gap between germline ends came to 10 bases. The CDR3 is 14 amino acids. The CDR3 sequence is CASSFVSDNQPQHF. CDR3 nucleotides: TGTGCCAGCAGTTTCGTCTCAGATAATCAGCCCCAGCATTTT.

The CDR3 here is CSAPRRNNEQFF. The CDR3 DNA follows: TGCAGTGCCCCTCGGCGGAACAATGAGCAGTTCTTC. This sequence joins TRBV20-1 and TRBJ2-1; D is unresolved. Between the trimmed V and J ends, which lost 6 bases and 5 bases, there was a span of 11 bases. CDR1 DFQATT and CDR2 SNEGSKA come from the germline V gene (reference sequence). The CDR3 extends over 12 amino acids.

This clonotype has a handful of counts. The chain links TRBV6-5 to TRBJ2-1; 14 bases are shared with TRBD2. With 0 bases clipped from V and 8 bases from J, the junction kept 9 bases outside the gene matches. Per germline, CDR1 MNHEY and CDR2 SVGAGI. The CDR3 sequence is 18 residues long. DNA for the CDR3: TGTGCCAGCAGTTACTCCAGCGAGAGGACTAGCGGGAGGTATGAGCAGTTCTTC. Encoded protein: CASSYSSERTSGRYEQFF.

This clonotype was seen only a few times. The gene calls are TRBV25-1 and TRBJ2-5, with D possibly TRBD2 on 6 matching bases. The germline V gene has CDR1 MGHDK and CDR2 SYGVNS. CDR3 length: 14 amino acids. Trimming cost V 6 bases and J 2 bases, with 13 bases left between them. The CDR3 loop is CASRGTPVQETQYF. Written as DNA, the CDR3 is TGTGCCAGCAGGGGGACTCCCGTACAAGAGACCCAGTACTTC.

V is TRBV7-3 and J is TRBJ2-1; 7 nucleotides align to TRBD2. Germline assignment: CDR1 SGHTA and CDR2 FQGTGA. With 5 bases clipped from V and 0 bases from J, the junction kept 13 bases outside the gene matches. There are 18 residues in the CDR3. DNA for the CDR3: TGTGCCAGCAGCGGCGGGCCTAGCGGAGCTAGCTCCTACAATGAGCAGTTCTTC. Amino acid sequence: CASSGGPSGASSYNEQFF.

The rearrangement joins TRBV9 to TRBJ2-1; 9 nucleotides agree with TRBD2. V lost 3 bases and J lost 10; bases outside the gene matches: 11. CDR3 size: 15 residues. Germline CDR1 reads SGDLS; CDR2 reads YYNGEE. This CDR3 reads CASSAPNPSGDEQFF. In nucleotides, the CDR3 is TGTGCCAGCAGCGCCCCCAACCCTAGCGGGGACGAGCAGTTCTTC. Based on the CDR3 plus reference TRBV9 and TRBJ2-1, the full variable domain is DSGVTQTPKHLITATGQRVTLRCSPRSGDLSVYWYQQSLDQGLQFLIQYYNGEERAKGNILERFSAQQFPDLHSELNLSSLELGDSALYFCASSAPNPSGDEQFFGPGTRLTVL.

This clonotype has just one count. The chain couples TRBV20-1 to TRBJ2-5; D uncertain. CDR1 and CDR2 (germline): DFQATT, SNEGSKA (reference sequence). V lost 5 bases and J 2 bases, leaving 15 bases between the germline ends. CDR3 length equals 14 residues. CDR3 DNA: TGCAGTGCTCCCGAACTGGCGGATCAAGAGACCCAGTACTTC. This sequence encodes CSAPELADQETQYF.

This clonotype was seen only a few times. The CDR3 DNA sequence: TGTGCCAGCAGTCCACCGACTAGCGGGAGGGCCGGTAATGAGCAGTTCTTC. It yields the protein CASSPPTSGRAGNEQFF. The genes are TRBV7-9 and TRBJ2-1; 14 nucleotides align to TRBD2. CDR3 length equals 17 residues. CDR1 is SEHNR and CDR2 is FQNEAQ in the germline V gene (reference sequence). After removal of 6 bases from V and 7 bases from J, the junction contained 11 bases not matched to a gene.

This clonotype has at least ten counts. The chain combines TRBV29-1 with TRBJ2-5; D is possibly TRBD1 (5 bases). Per the germline V gene, CDR1 is SQVTM and CDR2 is ANQGSEA. This CDR3 contains 13 residues. With 4 bases removed from V and 1 base from J, the gap between germline ends came to 10 bases. Here the CDR3 reads CSVVGRFQETQYF. In DNA, the CDR3 is TGCAGCGTTGTGGGGCGTTTCCAAGAGACCCAGTACTTC.

The chain has TRBV7-9 and TRBJ2-2; 12 bases map to TRBD2. CDR1 is SEHNR and CDR2 is FQNEAQ in the germline V gene (reference sequence). The CDR3 consists of 16 residues. The trim removed 4 bases at V and 4 bases at J, leaving 4 bases unmatched. CDR3 coding DNA: TGTGCCAGCAGCTCCGGACTAGCGGGACTCACCGGGGAGCTGTTTTTT. The encoded protein is CASSSGLAGLTGELFF.

On this clonotype: Given a much more abundant clone one base away, this may be a read error. The V and J genes are TRBV20-1 and TRBJ2-7; a weak D match, TRBD2 (6 bases). CDR3 length equals 15 residues. Germline CDR1 is DFQATT and CDR2 is SNEGSKA (reference sequence). The CDR3 loop reads CSAFTTSSVPYELYF. DNA for the CDR3: TGCAGTGCCTTTACAACATCTAGCGTTCCCTACGAGCTGTACTTC.

In this sample, this clonotype turned up a few times. This chain connects TRBV12-3 or TRBV12-4 to TRBJ1-1; a possible D gene is TRBD1 (5 bases). The CDR3 length is 16 residues. V gave up 6 bases and J gave up 5 bases, with 22 bases separating them. The CDR3 DNA follows: TGTGCCAGCAGCCGAGACGCCGCAGAGAAGGGGACTGAAGCTTTCTTT. Residues: CASSRDAAEKGTEAFF.

This clonotype was found a few times. This sequence joins TRBV24-1 and TRBJ2-7; no definite D call. Germline V gene sequence: CDR1 KGHDR, CDR2 SFDVKD. The CDR3 sequence is 11 residues long. V was clipped by 4 bases and J by 8 bases, with 8 bases between them. The chain's CDR3 is CATSDLVKQYF. Written as DNA, the CDR3 is TGTGCCACCAGTGACCTGGTAAAGCAGTACTTC.

This chain connects TRBV4-2 to TRBJ2-7; D is perhaps TRBD1 (6 bases). The V end lost 1 base, the J end lost 5 bases, and 12 bases lay between the germline ends. The germline V gene has CDR1 LGHNA and CDR2 YNFKEQ. The CDR3 length is 14 residues. CDR3 in DNA: TGTGCCAGCAGCCAAGTTCAGGGGATACACGAGCAGTACTTC. Its translation: CASSQVQGIHEQYF.

This chain uses TRBV29-1 with TRBJ2-7; TRBD1 matches at 11 bases. The CDR3 is 13 residues long. Germline V CDR1 and CDR2: SQVTM, ANQGSEA. The V and J ends lost 5 bases and 3 bases, in that order; junction bases with no gene match: 3. The CDR3: CSVPGQGGYEQYF. CDR3 nucleotides: TGCAGCGTTCCGGGACAGGGGGGCTACGAGCAGTACTTC.

The sample holds a few counts of this clonotype. For the CDR3, the DNA is TGCAGTGCTGCAATATCTAGCGGGATAGAGACCCAGTACTTC. It codes for CSAAISSGIETQYF. The gene calls are TRBV20-1 and TRBJ2-5; TRBD2 matches at 9 bases. This CDR3 region has 14 residues. The junction had 8 bases not matched to a gene; V was cut back by 5 bases and J by 4 bases. Per the germline V gene, CDR1 is DFQATT and CDR2 is SNEGSKA (reference sequence).

This chain connects TRBV15 to TRBJ1-4; D unclear. Germline CDR1 LNHNV, CDR2 YYDKDF (reference sequence). This CDR3 is built from 18 residues. V lost 0 bases to trimming and J lost 7 bases, with 21 bases between them. CDR3: CATSRDLSLVSSREKLFF. The CDR3 DNA is TGTGCCACCAGCAGAGATCTGTCGTTAGTAAGCTCTCGTGAAAAACTGTTTTTT.

The sample holds many counts of this clonotype. This chain joins TRBV20-1 and TRBJ2-1; 11 bases map to TRBD2. The V gene's germline CDR1 is DFQATT and CDR2 SNEGSKA (reference sequence). The CDR3 spans 15 residues. The ends lost 3 bases at V and 3 bases at J; junction bases unmatched: 4. The CDR3 here is CSASRSGRVYNEQFF. DNA for the CDR3: TGCAGTGCTAGTCGTAGCGGGAGGGTCTACAATGAGCAGTTCTTC.

At least ten counts were recorded for this clonotype. V and J are TRBV29-1 and TRBJ2-1; no reliable D call. The ends were cut back, 5 bases at V and 9 bases at J, with 8 bases in the middle. This CDR3 contains 10 residues. Germline CDR1 is SQVTM and CDR2 is ANQGSEA. Here the CDR3 DNA reads TGCAGCGTTAGTGAGAGTGAGCAGTTCTTC. Translating it yields CSVSESEQFF.

This clonotype appeared a single time. V gene TRBV29-1 combines with J gene TRBJ1-2, with D possibly being TRBD1 (6 bases). Deletions cut 5 bases from V and 4 bases from J, with 8 bases between. The CDR3 runs 11 residues. Germline V lookup: CDR1 SQVTM, CDR2 ANQGSEA. This CDR3 reads CSVQGSYGYTF. DNA for the CDR3: TGCAGCGTTCAGGGGTCCTATGGCTACACCTTC.

This clonotype was seen a handful of times. This chain uses TRBV20-1 with TRBJ2-7; 12 bases align to TRBD2. V was pared by 6 bases and J by 3 bases, with 6 bases of the junction left unmatched. CDR3 length: 14 amino acids. From germline, CDR1 is DFQATT and CDR2 SNEGSKA (reference sequence). The CDR3 coding sequence is TGCAGTGCCATTACTAGCGGGGGGAGCTACGAGCAGTACTTC. Its protein product is CSAITSGGSYEQYF.